This TCR beta chain was sequenced during a study of CD8 T cells in Susac syndrome. This CDR3 region has 14 residues. From germline, CDR1 is SGHDT and CDR2 YYEEEE. The V gene end was trimmed by 3 bases and the J gene end by 1 base; junction bases not matched to a gene: 1. Reverse transcription of about 0.5 to 1 ug RNA was carried out with random hexamers. One entry per CDR3 protein, called by TCRdb with MiXCR from the immunoSEQ multiplex PCR reads. Of around 69,000 distinct CDR3 sequences in the sample, about 94% are singletons; the top ten hold 0.35% to 0.5%. The authors carried out high-throughput sequencing of TCR beta. They applied it to CD8+ and CD4+ T cells obtained from blood.

The receptor was isolated from a human donor with Susac syndrome. The V gene is TRBV5-6, the J gene TRBJ1-5; 7 bases fit TRBD1. Sequencing was carried out using CD8+ T cells from PBMCs. The CDR3: CASSSGQSNQPQHF. The CDR3 DNA reads TGTGCCAGCAGCTCGGGACAGAGCAATCAGCCCCAGCATTTT.